The 14 T cell receptor beta chains below come from one sample, sequenced in a study of T cell clonality in common variable immunodeficiency (dated by TCRdb to the mid-2010s). The full study reports these points: CVID TCRbeta sequences reportedly showed fewer deletions and N-nucleotide insertions and lacked highly modified clones with 13 or more V deletions.

Receptors were amplified or captured by the immunoSEQ multiplex PCR assay. Held by TCRdb, this immuneACCESS table contains in-frame sequences only and omits some clones. Under half of the omission traces to an unresolved V gene where checked; the cause of the rest is unknown. The table records about 26,000 clones for this sample, and not one of them appears only once. 24% of the sample is taken by the ten largest. Their specific antigens are unknown. The sequenced material came from peripheral blood mononuclear cells. The receptors were gathered from a human donor with common variable immunodeficiency.

At least ten counts were recorded for this clone. The observed sequence ends 3 residues before the CDR3 terminus, with the missing tail filled in from the germline J gene. The chain links TRBV5-1 to TRBJ2-1, with 9 nucleotides matching TRBD2. V gave up 1 base and J gave up 4 bases; unmatched junction bases: 6. Germline V gene lookup returns CDR1 SGHRS and CDR2 YFSETQ. The CDR3 length is 16 residues. The CDR3 protein is CASSLYISGGYNEQFF. The covered CDR3 bases are TGCGCCAGCAGCTTGTATATTAGCGGGGGTTACAATGAG.

This clone was detected ten times or more. The read stops 3 residues short of the end of the CDR3; the missing end is completed from the germline J gene. The chain joins TRBV18 to TRBJ1-5; tentative D call: TRBD1 (5 bases). From germline, CDR1 is KGHSH and CDR2 LQKENI. The CDR3 runs to 15 residues. V shed 1 base and J shed 5 bases, with 12 bases lying between them. The part of the CDR3 DNA that was read is TGTGCCAGCTCACCACAATCAGGGAGAGATCAGCCC. Translation gives CASSPQSGRDQP. The entire CDR3 protein reads CASSPQSGRDQPQHF.

This clone was detected ten times or more. The read falls 3 residues short of the CDR3 end, and the missing part is taken from the germline J gene. The chain has TRBV13 and TRBJ1-2; possible D gene TRBD1, 6 bases. The CDR3 consists of 16 residues. The V end was cut by 0 bases, the J end by 4 bases, with 15 bases between. Germline V gene data show CDR1 as PRHDT and CDR2 as FYEKMQ (reference sequence). Incomplete CDR3 DNA: TGTGCCAGCAGCTTAGGCCGTGGGCGCAGGGGCTATGGC. This sequence encodes CASSLGRGRRGYG. In full, the CDR3 is CASSLGRGRRGYGYTF.

Comments on this clone: The read comes to an end 3 residues before the CDR3 does, leaving the germline J gene to fill in the end. This chain joins TRBV7-9 and TRBJ1-1, with D unresolved. The CDR3 length is 13 residues. V lost 3 bases and J lost 1, with 6 bases in between. From germline, CDR1 is SEHNR and CDR2 FQNEAQ (reference sequence). The CDR3 DNA, read in part, is TGTGCCAGCAGCTTTTGGGCGAACACTGAA. Translated, it gives CASSFWANTE. The full CDR3 sequence reads CASSFWANTEAFF.

At least ten counts were recorded for this clone. The read is 3 residues too short to cover the CDR3 end, so that end is filled in from the germline J gene. The V and J genes are TRBV7-2 and TRBJ2-7, with D unclear. The germline V gene has CDR1 SGHTA and CDR2 FQGNSA. The germline V and J ends were trimmed by 5 bases and 3 bases, with 17 bases remaining between them. CDR3 length: 15 residues. CDR3 amino acids: CASSTPMASFYEQYF. Partial CDR3 DNA: TGTGCCAGCAGCACCCCCATGGCATCCTTCTACGAG.

The sample holds many counts of this clone. Read sequence stops 3 residues before the CDR3 end, and the germline J gene provides the missing end. The rearrangement links TRBV19 to TRBJ2-5, with D perhaps TRBD1 (6 bases). The V end was cut by 5 bases, the J end by 2 bases, with 12 bases between. From germline, CDR1 is LNHDA and CDR2 SQIVND (reference sequence). The length of the CDR3 is 14 residues. Here the CDR3 reads CASSYRAGQETQYF. Incomplete CDR3 DNA: TGTGCCAGTAGTTACAGGGCCGGGCAAGAGACC.

In this sample, this clone turned up many times. The observed sequence ends 3 residues before the CDR3 terminus, with the missing tail filled in from the germline J gene. The V gene is TRBV28, the J gene TRBJ2-3; D possibly corresponds to TRBD2 (7 bases). This CDR3 is 15 amino acids long. The germline V gene has CDR1 MDHEN and CDR2 SYDVKM. Trimming left V 2 bases short and J 1 base short, with 10 bases between. Partial CDR3 DNA: TGTGCCAGCAGTTTAGGGGGGGCCGGCACAGATACG. As protein: CASSLGGAGTDT. The CDR3 in full is CASSLGGAGTDTQYF.

This clone was recorded at least ten times. Read coverage stops 3 residues before the CDR3 terminus; the germline J gene supplies the remainder. The chain links TRBV18 to TRBJ1-2; D gene ambiguous. This CDR3 spans 11 amino acids. Germline CDR1 KGHSH, CDR2 LQKENI. CDR3 protein: CASSQLGGYTF. The sequenced CDR3 bases are TGTGCCAGCTCCCAGCTGGGCGGC.

This clone was seen ten or more times. The CDR3 is cut off 3 residues early in the read; its end comes from the germline J gene. V is TRBV5-1 and J is TRBJ2-4; the match to TRBD1 covers 9 bases. V lost 0 bases and J lost 7; bases outside the gene matches: 8. This CDR3 spans 16 amino acids. The germline gives CDR1 SGHRS, CDR2 YFSETQ. CDR3 loop: CASSLENRGPGNIQYF. The part of the CDR3 DNA that was read is TGCGCCAGCAGCTTGGAGAACAGGGGGCCTGGGAACATT.

This clone was detected only a few times. The read terminates 3 residues ahead of where the CDR3 ends, so the germline J gene completes it. The rearrangement joins TRBV20-1 to TRBJ2-1, with 9 bases identical to TRBD2. Losses at the gene ends were 0 bases for V and 4 bases for J; bases not matched to a gene: 7. Germline V gives CDR1 DFQATT, CDR2 SNEGSKA (reference sequence). The CDR3 has 16 residues. The CDR3 bases that were read are TGCAGTGCTAGAGATAGTTCAGCGGGAGGATACAATGAG. It encodes CSARDSSAGGYNE. The CDR3 in full is CSARDSSAGGYNEQFF.

This clone appeared many times. The read stops 3 residues short of the end of the CDR3; the missing end is completed from the germline J gene. The rearrangement uses TRBV7-2 and TRBJ1-1; TRBD1 matches 8 bases. The germline V gene has CDR1 SGHTA and CDR2 FQGNSA. Losses at the gene ends were 5 bases for V and 1 base for J; bases not matched to a gene: 3. This CDR3 is built from 14 residues. CDR3 DNA, as far as it was read: TGTGCCAGCAGCAGAGACAGGGGGAACACTGAA. Translated, it gives CASSRDRGNTE. The whole CDR3 is CASSRDRGNTEAFF.

In the case of this clone: The read ends 3 residues before the CDR3 terminus; that terminus is restored from the germline J gene. The V gene is TRBV7-2, the J gene TRBJ2-1, with 13 bases matching TRBD2. Trimming took 2 bases from V and 6 from J; bases not matched to a gene: 1. The germline V gene encodes CDR1 SGHTA and CDR2 FQGNSA. The CDR3 consists of 15 residues. The CDR3 reads CASSLTSGRANEQFF. The CDR3 DNA, read in part, is TGTGCCAGCAGCTTAACTAGCGGGAGGGCCAATGAG.

This clone occurred a few times. The sequence runs out 3 residues before the end of the CDR3; the remainder is reconstructed from the germline J gene. The gene calls are TRBV6-2 or TRBV6-3 and TRBJ2-7; TRBD1 aligns across 8 bases. Germline assignment: CDR1 MNHEY and CDR2 SVGEGT. V was clipped by 8 bases and J by 6 bases; unmatched bases: 15. The CDR3 length is 15 residues. CDR3 DNA, as far as it was read: TGTGCCAGCCGGGACAGGTATTACCCACCCTCCGAG. This gives the protein CASRDRYYPPSE. The CDR3 as a whole reads CASRDRYYPPSEQYF.

Many counts were recorded for this clone. The read ends 3 residues early relative to the CDR3; the germline J gene fills the gap. The rearrangement links TRBV6-2 or TRBV6-3 to TRBJ2-5, with TRBD1 identical over 9 bases. The CDR3 length is 16 residues. V shed 6 bases and J 1 base; nucleotides not matched to a gene: 9. Germline V gene data show CDR1 as MNHEY and CDR2 as SVGEGT. The CDR3 reads CASSPGDRVVQETQYF. The sequenced CDR3 bases are TGTGCCAGCAGCCCCGGGGACAGGGTAGTCCAAGAGACC.